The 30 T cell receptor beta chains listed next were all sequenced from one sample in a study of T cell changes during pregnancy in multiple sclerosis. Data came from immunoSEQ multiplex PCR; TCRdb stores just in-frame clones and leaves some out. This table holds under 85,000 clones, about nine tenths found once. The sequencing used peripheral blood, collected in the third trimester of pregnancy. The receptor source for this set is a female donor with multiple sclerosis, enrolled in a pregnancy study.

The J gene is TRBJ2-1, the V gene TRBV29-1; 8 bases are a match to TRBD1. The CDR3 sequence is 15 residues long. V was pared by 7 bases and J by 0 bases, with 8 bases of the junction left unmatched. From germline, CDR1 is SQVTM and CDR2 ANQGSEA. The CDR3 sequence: CSGTTGASSYNEQFF. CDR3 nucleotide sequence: TGCAGCGGGACGACAGGGGCATCCTCCTACAATGAGCAGTTCTTC.

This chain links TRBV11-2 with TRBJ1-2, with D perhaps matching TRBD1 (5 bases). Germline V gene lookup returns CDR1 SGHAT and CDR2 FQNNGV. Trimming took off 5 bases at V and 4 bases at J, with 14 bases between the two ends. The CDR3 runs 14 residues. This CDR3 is CASSPLGGVYGYTF. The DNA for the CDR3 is TGTGCCAGCAGCCCCCTTGGGGGGGTCTATGGCTACACCTTC.

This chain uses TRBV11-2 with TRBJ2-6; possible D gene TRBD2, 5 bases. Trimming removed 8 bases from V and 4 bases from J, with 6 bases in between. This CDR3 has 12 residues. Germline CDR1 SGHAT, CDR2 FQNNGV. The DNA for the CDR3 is TGTGCCAGCGGGGAGGGGGCCAACGTCCTGACTTTC. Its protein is CASGEGANVLTF.

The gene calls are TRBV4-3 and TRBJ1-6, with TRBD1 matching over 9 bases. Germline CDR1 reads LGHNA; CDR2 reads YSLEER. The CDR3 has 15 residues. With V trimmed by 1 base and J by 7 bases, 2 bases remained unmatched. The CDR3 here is CASSQAGQGNSPLHF. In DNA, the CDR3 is TGCGCCAGCAGCCAAGCGGGACAGGGAAATTCACCCCTCCACTTT.

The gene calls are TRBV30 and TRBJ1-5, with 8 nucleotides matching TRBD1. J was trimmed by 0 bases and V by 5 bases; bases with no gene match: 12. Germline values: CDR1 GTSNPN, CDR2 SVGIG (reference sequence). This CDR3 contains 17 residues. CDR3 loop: CAWGTGRTGNSNQPQHF. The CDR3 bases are TGTGCCTGGGGCACGGGACGGACAGGGAATAGCAATCAGCCCCAGCATTTT.

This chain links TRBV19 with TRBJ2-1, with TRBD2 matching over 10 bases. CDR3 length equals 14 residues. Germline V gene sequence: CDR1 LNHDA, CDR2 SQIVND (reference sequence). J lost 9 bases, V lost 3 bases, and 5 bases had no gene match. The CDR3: CASSIGLAGVEQFF. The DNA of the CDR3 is TGTGCCAGTAGTATCGGCCTAGCGGGAGTTGAGCAGTTCTTC.

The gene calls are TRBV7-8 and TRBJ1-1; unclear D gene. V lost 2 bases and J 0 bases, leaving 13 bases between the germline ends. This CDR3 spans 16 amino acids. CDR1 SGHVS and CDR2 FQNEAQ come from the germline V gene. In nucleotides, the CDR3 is TGTGCCAGCAGCTTATCGCCTGCGTCCTTGAACACTGAAGCTTTCTTT. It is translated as CASSLSPASLNTEAFF.

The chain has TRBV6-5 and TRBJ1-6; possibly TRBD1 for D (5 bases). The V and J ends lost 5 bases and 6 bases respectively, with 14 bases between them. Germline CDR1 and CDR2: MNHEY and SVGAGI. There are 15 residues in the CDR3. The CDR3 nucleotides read TGTGCCAGCAGTCCCTCAGGGAAGGGTAATTCACCCCTCCACTTT. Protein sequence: CASSPSGKGNSPLHF.

Here the CDR3 DNA reads TGTGCCAGCTCACCACTGGGCAGGAACTATGGCTACACCTTC. As protein: CASSPLGRNYGYTF. This chain joins TRBV18 and TRBJ1-2; D is ambiguous. Germline CDR1 reads KGHSH; CDR2 reads LQKENI. Between the trimmed V and J ends, which lost 1 base and 2 bases, there was a span of 8 bases. The CDR3 is 14 residues long.

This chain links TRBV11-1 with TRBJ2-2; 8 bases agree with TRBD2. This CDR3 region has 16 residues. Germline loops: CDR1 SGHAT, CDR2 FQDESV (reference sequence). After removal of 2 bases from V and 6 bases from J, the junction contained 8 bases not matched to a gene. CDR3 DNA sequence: TGTGCCAGCAGCTTATGGTCGGGAGGGCCGGCCGGGGAGCTGTTTTTT. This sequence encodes CASSLWSGGPAGELFF.

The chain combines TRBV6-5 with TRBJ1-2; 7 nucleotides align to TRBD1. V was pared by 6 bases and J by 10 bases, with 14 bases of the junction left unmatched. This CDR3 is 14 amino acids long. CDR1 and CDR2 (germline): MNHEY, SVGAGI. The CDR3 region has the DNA TGTGCCAGCAGCCAGACCGGAGGACAGGACGACTACACCTTC. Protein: CASSQTGGQDDYTF.

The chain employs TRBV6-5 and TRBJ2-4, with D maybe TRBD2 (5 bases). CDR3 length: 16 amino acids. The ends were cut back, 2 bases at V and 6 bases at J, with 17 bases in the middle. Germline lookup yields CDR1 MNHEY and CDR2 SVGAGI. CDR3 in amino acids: CASSYTPLPLGNIQYF. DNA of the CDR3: TGTGCCAGCAGTTACACCCCACTCCCACTAGGAAACATTCAGTACTTC.

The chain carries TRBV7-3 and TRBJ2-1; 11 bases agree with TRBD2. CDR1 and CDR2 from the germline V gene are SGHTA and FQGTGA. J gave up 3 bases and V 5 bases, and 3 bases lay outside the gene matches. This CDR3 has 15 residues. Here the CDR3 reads CASSLTSGGYNEQFF. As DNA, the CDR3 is TGTGCCAGCAGCCTTACTAGCGGGGGCTACAATGAGCAGTTCTTC.

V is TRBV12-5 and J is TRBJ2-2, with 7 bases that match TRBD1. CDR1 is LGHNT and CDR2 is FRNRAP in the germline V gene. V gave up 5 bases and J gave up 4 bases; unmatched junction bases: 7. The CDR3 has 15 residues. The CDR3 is CASGPDRVSTGELFF. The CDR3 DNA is TGTGCTAGTGGTCCCGACAGGGTTTCCACCGGGGAGCTGTTTTTT. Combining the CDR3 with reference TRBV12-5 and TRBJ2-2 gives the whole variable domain DARVTQTPRHKVTEMGQEVTMRCQPILGHNTVFWYRQTMMQGLELLAYFRNRAPLDDSGMPKDRFSAEMPDATLATLKIQPSEPRDSAVYFCASGPDRVSTGELFFGEGSRLTVL.

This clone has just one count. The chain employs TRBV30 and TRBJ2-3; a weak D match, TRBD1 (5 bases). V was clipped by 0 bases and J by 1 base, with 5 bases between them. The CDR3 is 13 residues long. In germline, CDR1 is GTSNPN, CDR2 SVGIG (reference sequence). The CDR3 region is CAWSVRGTDTQYF. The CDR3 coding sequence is TGTGCCTGGAGTGTCAGGGGCACAGATACGCAGTATTTT. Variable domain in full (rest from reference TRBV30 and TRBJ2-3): SQTIHQWPATLVQPVGSPLSLECTVEGTSNPNLYWYRQAAGRGLQLLFYSVGIGQISSEVPQNLSASRPQDRQFILSSKKLLLSDSGFYLCAWSVRGTDTQYFGPGTRLTVL.

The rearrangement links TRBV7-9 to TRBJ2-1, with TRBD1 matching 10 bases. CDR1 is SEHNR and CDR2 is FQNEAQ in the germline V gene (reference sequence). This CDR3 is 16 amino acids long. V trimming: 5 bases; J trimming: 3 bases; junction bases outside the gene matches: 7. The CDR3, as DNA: TGTGCCAGCAGCCCTCAGACAGGGGGCCACTACAATGAGCAGTTCTTC. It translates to CASSPQTGGHYNEQFF.

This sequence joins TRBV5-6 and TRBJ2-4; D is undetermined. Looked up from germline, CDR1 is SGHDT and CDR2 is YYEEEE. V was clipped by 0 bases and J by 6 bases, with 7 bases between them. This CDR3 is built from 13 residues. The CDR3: CASSLGQSNIQYF. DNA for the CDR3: TGTGCCAGCAGCTTGGGGCAATCAAACATTCAGTACTTC.

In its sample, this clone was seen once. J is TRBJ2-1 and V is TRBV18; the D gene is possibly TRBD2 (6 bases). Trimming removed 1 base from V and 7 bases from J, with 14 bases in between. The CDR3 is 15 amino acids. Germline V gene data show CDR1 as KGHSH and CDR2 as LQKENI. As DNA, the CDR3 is TGTGCCAGCTCACCACTGGGACTCAGGGTGAATGAGCAGTTCTTC. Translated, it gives CASSPLGLRVNEQFF.

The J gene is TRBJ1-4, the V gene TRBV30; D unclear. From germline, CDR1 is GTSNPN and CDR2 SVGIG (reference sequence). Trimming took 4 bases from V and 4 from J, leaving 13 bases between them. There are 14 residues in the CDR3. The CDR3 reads CAWNLNEINEKLFF. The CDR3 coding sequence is TGTGCCTGGAACCTCAACGAGATTAATGAAAAACTGTTTTTT.

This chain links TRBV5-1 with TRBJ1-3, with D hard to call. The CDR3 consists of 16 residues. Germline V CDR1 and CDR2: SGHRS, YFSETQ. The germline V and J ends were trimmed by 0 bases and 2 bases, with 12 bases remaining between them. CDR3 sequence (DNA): TGCGCCAGCAGCTTGGACCCGGGTACTCCTGGAAACACCATATATTTT. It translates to CASSLDPGTPGNTIYF.

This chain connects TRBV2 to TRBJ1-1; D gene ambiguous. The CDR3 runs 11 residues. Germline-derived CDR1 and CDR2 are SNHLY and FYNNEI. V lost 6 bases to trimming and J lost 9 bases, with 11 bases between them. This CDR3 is CASRIMPKAFF. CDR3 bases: TGTGCCAGCAGGATAATGCCTAAAGCTTTCTTT.

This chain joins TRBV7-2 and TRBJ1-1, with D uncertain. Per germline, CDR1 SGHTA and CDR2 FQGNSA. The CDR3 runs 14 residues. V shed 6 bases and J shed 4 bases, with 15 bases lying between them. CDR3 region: CASSGGSFSTEAFF. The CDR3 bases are TGTGCCAGCAGTGGAGGCAGCTTTTCCACTGAAGCTTTCTTT.

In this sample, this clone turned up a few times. The CDR3 DNA sequence: TGTGCCAGCAGTTTAAGAGAGGGGGCGGGGTCTTTCTTT. Translating gives CASSLREGAGSFF. The chain combines TRBV6-5 with TRBJ1-1; 7 nucleotides match TRBD1. Germline CDR1 MNHEY, CDR2 SVGAGI. V lost 4 bases, J lost 12 bases, and 11 bases stayed unmatched. The CDR3 is 13 amino acids.

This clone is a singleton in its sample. The CDR3 region has the DNA TGTGCCAGCAGTGAACGCGACAGGGGTACTGGAAACACCATATATTTT. Translation gives CASSERDRGTGNTIYF. The chain has TRBV25-1 and TRBJ1-3; 8 nucleotides agree with TRBD1. This CDR3 is built from 16 residues. The V gene end was trimmed by 2 bases and the J gene end by 2 bases; junction bases not matched to a gene: 5. The germline V gene encodes CDR1 MGHDK and CDR2 SYGVNS.

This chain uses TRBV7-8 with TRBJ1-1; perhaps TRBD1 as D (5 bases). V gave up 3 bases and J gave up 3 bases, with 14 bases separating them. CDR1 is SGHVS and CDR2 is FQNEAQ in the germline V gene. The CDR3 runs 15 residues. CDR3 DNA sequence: TGTGCCAGCAGCTTCCCTTCGGGGGGGGACACTGAAGCTTTCTTT. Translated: CASSFPSGGDTEAFF.

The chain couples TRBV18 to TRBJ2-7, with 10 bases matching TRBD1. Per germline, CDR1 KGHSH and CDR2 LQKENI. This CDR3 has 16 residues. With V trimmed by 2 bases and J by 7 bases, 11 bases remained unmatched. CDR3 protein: CASSPRGTGVMEEQYF. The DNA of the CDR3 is TGTGCCAGCTCACCAAGGGGGACAGGGGTGATGGAAGAGCAGTACTTC.

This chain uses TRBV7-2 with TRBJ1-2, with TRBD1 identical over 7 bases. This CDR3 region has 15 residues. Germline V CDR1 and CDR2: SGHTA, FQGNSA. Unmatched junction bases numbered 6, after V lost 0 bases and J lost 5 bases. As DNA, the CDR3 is TGTGCCAGCAGCTTAGCGAGCCAGGGGGGTTATGGCTACACCTTC. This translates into CASSLASQGGYGYTF.

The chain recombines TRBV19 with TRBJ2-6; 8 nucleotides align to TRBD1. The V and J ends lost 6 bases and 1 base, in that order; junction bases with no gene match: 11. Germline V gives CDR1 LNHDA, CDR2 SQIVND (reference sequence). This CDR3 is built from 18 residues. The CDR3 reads CASSRTGTILSGANVLTF. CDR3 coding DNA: TGTGCCAGTAGCCGGACAGGGACCATTCTTTCTGGGGCCAACGTCCTGACTTTC.

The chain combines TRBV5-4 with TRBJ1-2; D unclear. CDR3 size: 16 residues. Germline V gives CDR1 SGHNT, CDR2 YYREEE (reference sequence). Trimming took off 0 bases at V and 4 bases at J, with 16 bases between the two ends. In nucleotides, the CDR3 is TGTGCCAGCAGCTTGGGTCCTGGCCAGGCCGGCTATGGCTACACCTTC. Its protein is CASSLGPGQAGYGYTF.

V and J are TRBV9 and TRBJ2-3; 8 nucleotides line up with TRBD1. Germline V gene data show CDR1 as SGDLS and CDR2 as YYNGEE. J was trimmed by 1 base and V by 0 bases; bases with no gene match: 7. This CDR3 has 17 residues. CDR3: CASSVAPPGQGTDTQYF. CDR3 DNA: TGTGCCAGCAGCGTAGCGCCCCCGGGACAGGGCACAGATACGCAGTATTTT. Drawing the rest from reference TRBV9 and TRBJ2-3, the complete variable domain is DSGVTQTPKHLITATGQRVTLRCSPRSGDLSVYWYQQSLDQGLQFLIQYYNGEERAKGNILERFSAQQFPDLHSELNLSSLELGDSALYFCASSVAPPGQGTDTQYFGPGTRLTVL.